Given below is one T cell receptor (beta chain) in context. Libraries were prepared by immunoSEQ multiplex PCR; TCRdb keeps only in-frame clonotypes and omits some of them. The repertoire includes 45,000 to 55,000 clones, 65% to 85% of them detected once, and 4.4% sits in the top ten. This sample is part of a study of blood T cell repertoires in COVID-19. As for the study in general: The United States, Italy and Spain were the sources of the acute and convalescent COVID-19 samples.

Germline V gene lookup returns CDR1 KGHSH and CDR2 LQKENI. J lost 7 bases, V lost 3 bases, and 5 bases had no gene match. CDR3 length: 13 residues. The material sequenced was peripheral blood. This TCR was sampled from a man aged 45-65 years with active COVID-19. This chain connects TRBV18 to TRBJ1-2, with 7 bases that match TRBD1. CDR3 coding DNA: TGTGCCAGCTCACCCTCACAGGGGCCTGGCTACACCTTC. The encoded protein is CASSPSQGPGYTF.